This TCR beta chain was observed in a study of blood T cell repertoires in COVID-19. On the study more broadly: Italy, Spain and the United States were the sources of the convalescent and acute COVID-19 samples. From T cells, B-cell-depleted T cells, or PBMCs came the material, which was cDNA or gDNA.

Trimming removed 2 bases at V and 3 bases at J, with 20 bases between. The CDR3 spans 17 residues. Germline CDR1 is SGHRS and CDR2 is YFSETQ. Clones were sequenced by immunoSEQ multiplex PCR, and TCRdb holds only the in-frame ones, with some missing. The sample gives about 130,000 clones, about 88% of which show up once; less than 5% is in the top ten. This clone was seen a few times. The sample comprised peripheral blood. The chain uses TRBV5-1 and TRBJ1-1; a weak D match, TRBD1 (5 bases). This receptor was taken from a man aged 60-69 years with COVID-19, enrolled during active disease. CDR3 sequence (DNA): TGCGCCAGCAGCTTAGGAGGACACCCTCCGGGGGACACTGAAGCTTTCTTT. Encoded protein: CASSLGGHPPGDTEAFF.